This is a list of T cell receptor beta chains from one sample in a study of T-cell memory formation after mild COVID-19. TCRdb fed the 5' RACE reads into MiXCR, producing one record per CDR3 protein. This sample has 470,000 or so distinct CDR3 sequences, with more than 20% found just once. Sequencing was carried out using PBMCs or a T cell subset sorted from them (not recorded which). These receptors all stem from an adult woman who had mild COVID-19 (a few samples of this study predate the infection). Cell type and time point are not known. Each CDR3 is given with its conserved first and last residue. D genes are given only for firm matches. Part of the rows lack a size; the others show once, few, many or a class for expanded clones.

.,.,TRBV7-8,CASSLEGRGLTDTQYF
.,TRBD2,TRBV15,CATSSSGTSITNEQFF
few,.,TRBV4-1,CASSRHTDGFEAFF
.,.,TRBV6-2/TRBV6-3,CASSYSMGHAKYNEQFF
.,.,TRBV7-2,CASSLESGYNEQFF
few,TRBD2,TRBV7-9,CASSSRLGTSGRYEQYF
.,TRBD2,TRBV28,CASSWGASGMVEQFF
once,.,TRBV7-2,CASSVGPSSGNTIYF
few,TRBD2,TRBV7-8,CASSLLLAGAHTGELFF
few,TRBD2,TRBV6-2/TRBV6-3,CASGKSASGYEQYF
.,.,TRBV5-5,CASSLGVGTPTYEQYF
.,.,TRBV19,CASSMLGETQYF
.,TRBD1,TRBV7-2,CASSPLGGTGWYEQYF
few,.,TRBV21-1,CASSKSIQGGNTGELFF
few,.,TRBV2,CASSHAGVLDYGYTF
many,.,TRBV5-1,CASSFDQNTEAFF
few,.,TRBV18,CASSPSGNPSNQPQHF
.,TRBD1,TRBV20-1,CSAPPPGQGLHEQYF
few,.,TRBV6-5,CASRTPRKYEQYF
few,.,TRBV29-1,CSVGRFGAQETQYF
.,.,TRBV6-1,CAGRDPGNYGYTF
.,TRBD1,TRBV30,CAWSVGGTGRLEQYF
many,.,TRBV4-2,CASSQDRRGRYYEQYF
few,TRBD1,TRBV24-1,CATSDTGQGGYNEQFF
.,.,TRBV11-2,CASSWGTGVNGYTF
.,.,TRBV7-2,CASSLDSPRGLEQYF
.,.,TRBV6-5,CASSYGAAPSFRELFF
few,.,TRBV4-3,CASSQDWGHEQYF
.,TRBD2,TRBV4-1,CASSQGSGGTSVYNEQFF
once,.,TRBV2,CASSEQSYEQYF
.,TRBD1,TRBV25-1,CASTRTGEAFF
.,.,TRBV7-9,CASRSNEQFF
few,TRBD1,TRBV2,CASSEKQGVSHEQYF
.,.,TRBV3-1,CASSQVPAGDTQYF
.,TRBD1,TRBV2,CASSPTGLGEKLFF
few,TRBD1,TRBV29-1,CSVGRQGAVRTEAFF
.,TRBD1,TRBV20-1,CSARDPHGQGYGYTF
.,.,TRBV19,CASRIAASTDTQYF
.,TRBD2,TRBV7-3,CASSLVAGVGEQYF
.,TRBD2,TRBV7-9,CASSGVVSSGLERQYF
few,TRBD2,TRBV30,CAWSRTSGSNEQFF
once,.,TRBV5-4,CASSLSTRVSNQPQHF
.,.,TRBV7-7,CASSTGPGSTDTQYF
.,.,TRBV7-6,CASSLEGQRTGELFF
few,TRBD2,TRBV9,CASSVDRLAGNNEQFF
.,TRBD2,TRBV29-1,CSVGSTSGSVNEQFF
.,TRBD2,TRBV3-1,CASSTRVAGPLNEQFF
.,.,TRBV5-1,CASSFTATGTGELFF
few,TRBD1,TRBV24-1,CATSTRDSYEQYF
.,.,TRBV7-3,CASSSYSLSSTDTQYF
.,.,TRBV21-1,CASSTFQLRSSYNEQFF
few,TRBD1,TRBV5-5,CASSLVTGATDTQYF
.,.,TRBV7-8,CASSSQDTRSSYEQYF
.,TRBD2,TRBV19,CASRALAGGPYEQYF
.,.,TRBV6-5,CASSYRPDSEQYF